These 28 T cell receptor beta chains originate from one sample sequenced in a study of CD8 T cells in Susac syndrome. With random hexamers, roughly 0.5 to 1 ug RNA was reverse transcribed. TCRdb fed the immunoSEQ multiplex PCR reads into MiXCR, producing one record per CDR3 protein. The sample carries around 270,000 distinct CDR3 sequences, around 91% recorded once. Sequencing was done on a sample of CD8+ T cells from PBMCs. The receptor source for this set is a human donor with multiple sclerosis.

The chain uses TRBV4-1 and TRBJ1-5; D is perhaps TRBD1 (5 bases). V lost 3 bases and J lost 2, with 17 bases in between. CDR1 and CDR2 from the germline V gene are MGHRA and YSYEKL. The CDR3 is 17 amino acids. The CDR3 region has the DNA TGCGCCAGCAGCCACGCCTCCTTTGCCAGGGGCAATCAGCCCCAGCATTTT. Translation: CASSHASFARGNQPQHF.

In nucleotides, the CDR3 is TGCAGTGCTAGTCCCACCTCGTTGGTTGCCTACGAGCAGTACTTC. Amino acid sequence: CSASPTSLVAYEQYF. The chain couples TRBV20-1 to TRBJ2-7; D remains ambiguous. This CDR3 contains 15 residues. CDR1 and CDR2 from the germline V gene are DFQATT and SNEGSKA (reference sequence). V shed 3 bases and J shed 2 bases, with 17 bases lying between them.

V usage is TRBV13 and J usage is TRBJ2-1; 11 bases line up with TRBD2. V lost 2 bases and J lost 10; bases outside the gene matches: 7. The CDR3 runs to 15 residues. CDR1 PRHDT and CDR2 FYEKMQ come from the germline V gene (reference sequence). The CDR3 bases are TGTGCCAGCAGCTTAACGACTAGCGGGAAATCAGAGCAGTTCTTC. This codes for CASSLTTSGKSEQFF. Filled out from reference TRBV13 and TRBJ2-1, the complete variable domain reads AAGVIQSPRHLIKEKRETATLKCYPIPRHDTVYWYQQGPGQDPQFLISFYEKMQSDKGSIPDRFSAQQFSDYHSELNMSSLELGDSALYFCASSLTTSGKSEQFFGPGTRLTVL.

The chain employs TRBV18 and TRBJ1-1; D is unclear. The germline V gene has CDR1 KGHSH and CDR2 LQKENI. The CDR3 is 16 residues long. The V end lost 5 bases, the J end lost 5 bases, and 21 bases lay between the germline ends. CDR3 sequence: CASSTKGGPGWTEAFF. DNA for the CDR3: TGTGCCAGCTCAACAAAGGGAGGGCCGGGTTGGACTGAAGCTTTCTTT.

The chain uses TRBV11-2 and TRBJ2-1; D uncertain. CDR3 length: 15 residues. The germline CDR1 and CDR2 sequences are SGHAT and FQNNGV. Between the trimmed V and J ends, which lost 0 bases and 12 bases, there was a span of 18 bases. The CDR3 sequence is CASSLDSSPAARQFF. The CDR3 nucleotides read TGTGCCAGCAGCTTAGACTCCTCTCCCGCGGCAAGGCAGTTCTTC. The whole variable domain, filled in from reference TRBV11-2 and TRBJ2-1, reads EAGVAQSPRYKIIEKRQSVAFWCNPISGHATLYWYQQILGQGPKLLIQFQNNGVVDDSQLPKDRFSAERLKGVDSTLKIQPAKLEDSAVYLCASSLDSSPAARQFFGPGTRLTVL.

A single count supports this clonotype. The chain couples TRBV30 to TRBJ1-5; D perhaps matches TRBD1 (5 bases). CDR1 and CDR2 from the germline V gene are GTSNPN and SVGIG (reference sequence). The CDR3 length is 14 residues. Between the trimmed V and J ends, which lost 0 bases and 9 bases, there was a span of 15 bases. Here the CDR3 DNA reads TGTGCCTGGAGTGTCCCCAGGGAAGTAAGGCCCCAGCATTTT. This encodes CAWSVPREVRPQHF.

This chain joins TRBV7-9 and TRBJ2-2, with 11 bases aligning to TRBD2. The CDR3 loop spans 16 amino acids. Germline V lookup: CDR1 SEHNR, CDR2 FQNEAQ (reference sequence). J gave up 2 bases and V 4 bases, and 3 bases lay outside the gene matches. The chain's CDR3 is CASSWGLAVNTGELFF. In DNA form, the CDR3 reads TGTGCCAGCAGCTGGGGACTAGCGGTAAACACCGGGGAGCTGTTTTTT.

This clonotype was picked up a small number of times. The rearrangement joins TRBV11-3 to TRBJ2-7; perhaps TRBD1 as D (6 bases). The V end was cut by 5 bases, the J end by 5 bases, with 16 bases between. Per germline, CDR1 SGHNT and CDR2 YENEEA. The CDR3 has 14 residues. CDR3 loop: CASSKQGAPHEQYF. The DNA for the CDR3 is TGTGCCAGCAGCAAACAGGGAGCCCCCCACGAGCAGTACTTC.

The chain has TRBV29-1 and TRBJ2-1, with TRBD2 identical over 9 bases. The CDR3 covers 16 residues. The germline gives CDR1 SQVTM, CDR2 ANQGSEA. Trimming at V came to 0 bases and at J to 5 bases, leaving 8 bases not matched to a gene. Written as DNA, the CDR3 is TGCAGCGTTGAAGATCTTATAGGACTAGCGAACAATGAGCAGTTCTTC. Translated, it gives CSVEDLIGLANNEQFF.

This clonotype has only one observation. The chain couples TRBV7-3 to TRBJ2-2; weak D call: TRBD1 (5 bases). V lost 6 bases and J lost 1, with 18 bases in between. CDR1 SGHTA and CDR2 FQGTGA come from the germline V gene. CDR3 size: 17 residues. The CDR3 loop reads CASSQGFRTKNTGELFF. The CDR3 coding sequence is TGTGCCAGCAGTCAAGGGTTTAGGACAAAGAACACCGGGGAGCTGTTTTTT.

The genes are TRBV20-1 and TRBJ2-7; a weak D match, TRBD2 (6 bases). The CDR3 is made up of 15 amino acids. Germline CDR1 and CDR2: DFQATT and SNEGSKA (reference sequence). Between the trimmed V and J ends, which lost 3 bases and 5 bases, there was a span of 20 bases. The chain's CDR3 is CSARGVAGRYNEQYF. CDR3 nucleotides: TGCAGTGCTAGGGGCGTCGCAGGGAGGTACAACGAGCAGTACTTC.

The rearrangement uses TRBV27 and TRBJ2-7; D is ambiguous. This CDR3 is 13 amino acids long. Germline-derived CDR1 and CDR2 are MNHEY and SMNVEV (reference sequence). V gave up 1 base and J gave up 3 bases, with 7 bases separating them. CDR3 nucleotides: TGTGCCAGCAGTTTATTTAAGGGCTACGAGCAGTACTTC. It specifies CASSLFKGYEQYF.

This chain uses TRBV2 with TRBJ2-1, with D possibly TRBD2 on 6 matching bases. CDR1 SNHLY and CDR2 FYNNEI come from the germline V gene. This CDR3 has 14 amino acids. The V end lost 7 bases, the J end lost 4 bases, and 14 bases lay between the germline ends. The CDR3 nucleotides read TGTGCCAGCATCGGAGGGGAGGAATACAATGAGCAGTTCTTC. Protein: CASIGGEEYNEQFF.

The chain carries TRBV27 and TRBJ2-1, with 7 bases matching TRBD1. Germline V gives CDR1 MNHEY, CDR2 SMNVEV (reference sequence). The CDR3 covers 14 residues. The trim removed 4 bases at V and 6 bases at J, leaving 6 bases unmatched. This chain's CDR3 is CASSSYTGVNEQFF. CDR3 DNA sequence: TGTGCCAGCAGTTCCTACACAGGGGTCAATGAGCAGTTCTTC.

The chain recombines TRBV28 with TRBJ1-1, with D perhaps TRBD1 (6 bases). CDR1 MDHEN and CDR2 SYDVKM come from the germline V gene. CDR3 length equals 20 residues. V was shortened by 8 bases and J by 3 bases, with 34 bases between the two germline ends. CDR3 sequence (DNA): TGTGCCAGCGTAGGTTGGTTAGAACAGGGTTTAGCCTTAGGTGACACTGAAGCTTTCTTT. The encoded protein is CASVGWLEQGLALGDTEAFF.

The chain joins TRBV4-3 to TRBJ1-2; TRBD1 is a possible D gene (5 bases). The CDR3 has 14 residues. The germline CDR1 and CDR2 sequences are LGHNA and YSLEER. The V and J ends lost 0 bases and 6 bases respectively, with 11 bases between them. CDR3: CASSQDWSGDGYTF. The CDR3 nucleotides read TGCGCCAGCAGCCAAGATTGGTCGGGGGATGGCTACACCTTC.

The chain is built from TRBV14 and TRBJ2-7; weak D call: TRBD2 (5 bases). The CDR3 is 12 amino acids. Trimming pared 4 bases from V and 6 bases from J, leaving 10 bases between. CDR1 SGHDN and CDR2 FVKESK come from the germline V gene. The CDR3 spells CASSPAGIEQYF. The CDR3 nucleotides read TGTGCCAGCAGCCCAGCCGGGATCGAGCAGTACTTC.

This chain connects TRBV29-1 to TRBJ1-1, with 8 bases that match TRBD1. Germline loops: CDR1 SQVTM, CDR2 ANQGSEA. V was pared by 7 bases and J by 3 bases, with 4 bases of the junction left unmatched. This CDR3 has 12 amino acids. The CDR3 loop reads CSARGLYTEAFF. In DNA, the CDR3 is TGCAGCGCCAGGGGGCTATACACTGAAGCTTTCTTT. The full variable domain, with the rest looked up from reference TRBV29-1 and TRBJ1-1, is SAVISQKPSRDICQRGTSLTIQCQVDSQVTMMFWYRQQPGQSLTLIATANQGSEATYESGFVIDKFPISRPNLTFSTLTVSNMSPEDSSIYLCSARGLYTEAFFGQGTRLTVV.

The CDR3 DNA sequence: TGCGCCAGCAGCGAGGACAGGACCTACGAGCAGTACTTC. This encodes CASSEDRTYEQYF. The gene calls are TRBV4-3 and TRBJ2-7; 7 bases align to TRBD1. Germline CDR1 LGHNA, CDR2 YSLEER. Losses at the gene ends were 5 bases for V and 2 bases for J; bases not matched to a gene: 3. This CDR3 region has 13 residues.

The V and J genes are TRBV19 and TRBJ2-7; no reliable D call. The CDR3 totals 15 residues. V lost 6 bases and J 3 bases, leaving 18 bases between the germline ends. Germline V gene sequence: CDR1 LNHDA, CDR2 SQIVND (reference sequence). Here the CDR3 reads CASSMGSEALYEQYF. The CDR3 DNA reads TGTGCCAGTAGCATGGGCAGCGAGGCCCTCTACGAGCAGTACTTC.

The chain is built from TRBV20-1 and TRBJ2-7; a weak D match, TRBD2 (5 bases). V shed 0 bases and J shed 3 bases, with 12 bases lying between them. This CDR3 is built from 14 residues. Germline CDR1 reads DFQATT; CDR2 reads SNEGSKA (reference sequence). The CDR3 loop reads CSARDAGLIYEQYF. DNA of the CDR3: TGCAGTGCTAGAGATGCTGGACTGATCTACGAGCAGTACTTC.

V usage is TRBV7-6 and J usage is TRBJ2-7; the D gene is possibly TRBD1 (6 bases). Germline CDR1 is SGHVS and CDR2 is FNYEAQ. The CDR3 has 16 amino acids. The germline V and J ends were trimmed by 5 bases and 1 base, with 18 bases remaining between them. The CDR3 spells CASSPSGTSFSYEQYF. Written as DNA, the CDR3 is TGTGCCAGCAGCCCCTCCGGGACATCGTTTTCCTACGAGCAGTACTTC.

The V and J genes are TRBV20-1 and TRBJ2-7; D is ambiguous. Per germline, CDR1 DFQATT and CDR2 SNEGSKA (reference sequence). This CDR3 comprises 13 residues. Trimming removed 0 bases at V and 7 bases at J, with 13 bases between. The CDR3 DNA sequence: TGCAGTGCTAGAGATCGTCCCGAGTGGGAGCAGTACTTC. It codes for CSARDRPEWEQYF.

The CDR3 here is CASSFGPTDTQYF. The DNA for the CDR3 is TGTGCCAGCAGTTTCGGCCCCACAGATACGCAGTATTTT. J is TRBJ2-3 and V is TRBV27; D is unresolved. CDR3 length equals 13 residues. The V end lost 3 bases, the J end lost 2 bases, and 6 bases lay between the germline ends. Germline lookup yields CDR1 MNHEY and CDR2 SMNVEV (reference sequence).

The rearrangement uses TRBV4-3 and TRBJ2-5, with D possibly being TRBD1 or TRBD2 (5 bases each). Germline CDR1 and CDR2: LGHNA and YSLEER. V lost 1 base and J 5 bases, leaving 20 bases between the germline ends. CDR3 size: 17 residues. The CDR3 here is CASSQARAGTTLETQYF. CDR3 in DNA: TGCGCCAGCAGCCAAGCCAGAGCCGGGACGACCCTTGAGACCCAGTACTTC.

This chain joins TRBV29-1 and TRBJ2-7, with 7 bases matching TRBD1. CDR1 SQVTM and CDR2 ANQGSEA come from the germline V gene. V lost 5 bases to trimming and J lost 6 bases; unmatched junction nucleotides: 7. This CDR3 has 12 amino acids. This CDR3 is CSVLRQGGEQYF. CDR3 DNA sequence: TGCAGCGTTTTACGACAGGGTGGCGAGCAGTACTTC.

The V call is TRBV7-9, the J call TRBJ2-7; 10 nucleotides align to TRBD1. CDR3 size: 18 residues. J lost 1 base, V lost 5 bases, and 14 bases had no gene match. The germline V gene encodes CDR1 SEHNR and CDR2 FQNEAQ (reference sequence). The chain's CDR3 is CASSGPGQGKRASYEQYF. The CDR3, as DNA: TGTGCCAGCAGCGGCCCGGGACAGGGGAAGCGAGCTTCCTACGAGCAGTACTTC. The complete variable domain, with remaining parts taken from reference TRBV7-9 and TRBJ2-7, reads DTGVSQNPRHKITKRGQNVTFRCDPISEHNRLYWYRQTLGQGPEFLTYFQNEAQLEKSRLLSDRFSAERPKGSFSTLEIQRTEQGDSAMYLCASSGPGQGKRASYEQYFGPGTRLTVT.

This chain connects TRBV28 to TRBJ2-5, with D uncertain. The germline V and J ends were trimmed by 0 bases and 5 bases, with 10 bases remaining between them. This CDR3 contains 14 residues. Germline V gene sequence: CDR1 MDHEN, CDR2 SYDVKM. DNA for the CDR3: TGTGCCAGCAGTTTATGGAGACCAGGCGAGACCCAGTACTTC. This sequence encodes CASSLWRPGETQYF.